The 26 T cell receptor beta chains presented below share a single source sample, sequenced in a study of shared clonotypes between healthy human individuals. Profiled with immunoSEQ multiplex PCR; TCRdb holds only in-frame clones, not every one. This table has 450,000 to 500,000 clones, less than 80% appearing once. Sample: PBMCs. The source of these receptors is a woman in her thirties or forties in good health. Some clones in this sample may be carry-over from other donors' samples.

A few counts support this clone. This same CDR3 is encoded by further DNA sequences in the sample. The V and J genes are TRBV5-1 and TRBJ2-1, with 7 bases identical to TRBD1. The CDR3 is made up of 15 amino acids. V shed 5 bases and J 3 bases; nucleotides not matched to a gene: 8. The germline CDR1 and CDR2 sequences are SGHRS and YFSETQ. The CDR3 DNA reads TGCGCCAGCAGTTTCGAGGGGGCGCGCTACAATGAGCAGTTCTTC. As protein: CASSFEGARYNEQFF.

A few counts support this clone. The chain couples TRBV9 to TRBJ2-3; D could derive from TRBD1 or TRBD2 (5 bases each). Germline V gives CDR1 SGDLS, CDR2 YYNGEE. Trimming removed 6 bases from V and 2 bases from J, with 13 bases in between. This CDR3 spans 14 amino acids. CDR3 in amino acids: CASNWDGITDTQYF. The CDR3 DNA reads TGTGCCAGCAACTGGGACGGGATCACAGATACGCAGTATTTT.

The V gene is TRBV19, the J gene TRBJ1-2; D is uncertain. CDR1 and CDR2 from the germline V gene are LNHDA and SQIVND (reference sequence). CDR3 length: 14 residues. Trimming pared 0 bases from V and 7 bases from J, leaving 12 bases between. Here the CDR3 DNA reads TGTGCCAGTAGTATAGAGGGCCAACGACGTGGCTACACCTTC. Translated, it gives CASSIEGQRRGYTF.

V is TRBV27 and J is TRBJ2-7; 11 positions match TRBD1. The CDR3 has 14 amino acids. J was trimmed by 5 bases and V by 5 bases; bases with no gene match: 5. Germline V gene sequence: CDR1 MNHEY, CDR2 SMNVEV (reference sequence). The CDR3: CASSRDRGVNEQYF. The CDR3 DNA follows: TGTGCCAGCAGTCGGGACAGGGGGGTTAACGAGCAGTACTTC.

CDR3 bases: TGTGCCAGCAGAACGGGACAGAACTACGAGCAGTACTTC. Translation gives CASRTGQNYEQYF. The chain combines TRBV6-5 with TRBJ2-5, with TRBD1 matching over 7 bases. The DNA end lines up better with TRBJ2-7; the J call may be wrong. The CDR3 spans 13 residues. The germline V gene encodes CDR1 MNHEY and CDR2 SVGAGI.

The V and J genes are TRBV4-2 and TRBJ2-3; D is possibly TRBD2 (6 bases). The V gene's germline CDR1 is LGHNA and CDR2 YNFKEQ. The CDR3 consists of 15 residues. Trimming removed 5 bases from V and 2 bases from J, with 14 bases in between. DNA of the CDR3: TGTGCCAGCAGCGTGGGGAGGATTGCCACAGATACGCAGTATTTT. Its protein product is CASSVGRIATDTQYF.

The chain couples TRBV19 to TRBJ1-5, with TRBD1 matching over 7 bases. From germline, CDR1 is LNHDA and CDR2 SQIVND (reference sequence). Trimming at V came to 4 bases and at J to 3 bases, leaving 9 bases not matched to a gene. This CDR3 is 16 amino acids long. The CDR3 loop reads CASSTPWTGANQPQHF. The CDR3 DNA is TGTGCCAGTAGTACCCCGTGGACAGGCGCCAATCAGCCCCAGCATTTT. Using reference TRBV19 and TRBJ1-5 for the parts outside the CDR3, the full variable domain is DGGITQSPKYLFRKEGQNVTLSCEQNLNHDAMYWYRQDPGQGLRLIYYSQIVNDFQKGDIAEGYSVSREKKESFPLTVTSAQKNPTAFYLCASSTPWTGANQPQHFGDGTRLSIL.

This clone was detected ten times or more. The chain is built from TRBV9 and TRBJ2-7; possibly TRBD1 or TRBD2 for D (7 bases each). The CDR3 length is 19 residues. Trimming pared 4 bases from V and 3 bases from J, leaving 29 bases between. CDR1 SGDLS and CDR2 YYNGEE come from the germline V gene. The CDR3 loop reads CASSPRGSGFWLADYEQYF. CDR3 DNA sequence: TGTGCCAGCAGCCCCAGGGGGTCAGGGTTTTGGCTAGCGGACTACGAGCAGTACTTC.

This chain connects TRBV15 to TRBJ2-1, with 14 nucleotides matching TRBD2. The CDR3 is 16 residues long. Germline loops: CDR1 LNHNV, CDR2 YYDKDF (reference sequence). The junction had 9 bases not matched to a gene; V was cut back by 5 bases and J by 9 bases. In DNA, the CDR3 is TGTGCCACCAGCCCCCCGACTAGCGGGAGGGCCCGTGAGCAGTTCTTC. It yields the protein CATSPPTSGRAREQFF.

At least ten counts were recorded for this clone. Distinct nucleotide sequences in the sample also encode this CDR3. The J gene is TRBJ2-7, the V gene TRBV5-1; 10 bases align to TRBD1. The CDR3 contains 14 residues. V lost 3 bases to trimming and J lost 1 base; unmatched junction nucleotides: 1. Germline V lookup: CDR1 SGHRS, CDR2 YFSETQ. The CDR3 spells CASSSGQGSYEQYF. The CDR3 nucleotides are TGCGCCAGCAGCTCGGGACAGGGGTCCTACGAGCAGTACTTC. Full variable domain (outside the CDR3, taken from reference TRBV5-1 and TRBJ2-7): KAGVTQTPRYLIKTRGQQVTLSCSPISGHRSVSWYQQTPGQGLQFLFEYFSETQRNKGNFPGRFSGRQFSNSRSEMNVSTLELGDSALYLCASSSGQGSYEQYFGPGTRLTVT.

The chain employs TRBV7-2 and TRBJ1-2; D gene ambiguous. CDR1 is SGHTA and CDR2 is FQGNSA in the germline V gene. V lost 1 base and J lost 0, with 12 bases in between. This CDR3 spans 16 amino acids. The CDR3 reads CASSLGFASSNYGYTF. DNA for the CDR3: TGTGCCAGCAGCTTAGGTTTCGCGTCATCTAACTATGGCTACACCTTC.

The gene calls are TRBV7-2 and TRBJ1-2; D gene unclear. The V and J ends lost 2 bases and 1 base respectively, with 2 bases between them. Germline V gene sequence: CDR1 SGHTA, CDR2 FQGNSA. This CDR3 comprises 12 residues. In DNA form, the CDR3 reads TGTGCCAGCAGCTTACTTAACTATGGCTACACCTTC. Translating it yields CASSLLNYGYTF. The variable domain in full, completed from reference TRBV7-2 and TRBJ1-2, reads GAGVSQSPSNKVTEKGKDVELRCDPISGHTALYWYRQSLGQGLEFLIYFQGNSAPDKSGLPSDRFSAERTGGSVSTLTIQRTQQEDSAVYLCASSLLNYGYTFGSGTRLTVV.

This sequence joins TRBV5-1 and TRBJ2-1; TRBD1 aligns across 8 bases. In germline, CDR1 is SGHRS, CDR2 YFSETQ. V dropped 4 bases and J dropped 2; count of bases not matched to a gene: 5. The CDR3 is 15 amino acids. CDR3 sequence: CASSHRTGPYNEQFF. DNA for the CDR3: TGCGCCAGCAGCCACCGGACAGGGCCCTACAATGAGCAGTTCTTC.

The chain carries TRBV7-6 and TRBJ2-7; perhaps TRBD1 as D (5 bases). CDR3 length: 11 amino acids. The V gene lost 5 bases and the J gene lost 4 bases, with 6 bases spanning the gap. Germline assignment: CDR1 SGHVS and CDR2 FNYEAQ. The CDR3 nucleotides are TGTGCCAGCAGCACAGGATACGAGCAGTACTTC. Amino acids: CASSTGYEQYF.

Comment on this clone: It may be a read error: a sequence one base away is much more abundant. This chain connects TRBV7-9 to TRBJ1-1, with 7 bases that match TRBD1. V gave up 6 bases and J gave up 6 bases; unmatched junction bases: 16. CDR1 SEHNR and CDR2 FQNEAQ come from the germline V gene (reference sequence). This CDR3 region has 16 residues. CDR3 bases: TGTGCCAGCAGTCCATTCGATACAGGGGAGGGTCCTGAAGCTTTCTTT. It codes for CASSPFDTGEGPEAFF.

The rearrangement joins TRBV7-9 to TRBJ1-2, with D perhaps TRBD1 (6 bases). The germline gives CDR1 SEHNR, CDR2 FQNEAQ (reference sequence). Trimming cost V 1 base and J 3 bases, with 12 bases left between them. The CDR3 loop spans 15 amino acids. Here the CDR3 DNA reads TGTGCCAGCAGCTTAGTCGGGGACACCCACTATGGCTACACCTTC. Protein sequence: CASSLVGDTHYGYTF.

This clone came up many times. The genes are TRBV13 and TRBJ1-1, with a possible D match to TRBD1 (5 bases). Germline assignment: CDR1 PRHDT and CDR2 FYEKMQ (reference sequence). The CDR3 sequence is 16 residues long. V was shortened by 4 bases and J by 5 bases, with 20 bases between the two germline ends. CDR3 nucleotide sequence: TGTGCCAGCAGCTCGGGCCTTCATAACGGGGGGACTGAAGCTTTCTTT. It is translated as CASSSGLHNGGTEAFF.

The chain uses TRBV28 and TRBJ1-5; no firm D call. Germline CDR1 is MDHEN and CDR2 is SYDVKM. The CDR3 loop spans 13 amino acids. Deletions cut 1 base from V and 3 bases from J, with 4 bases between. The CDR3: CASSLSNNQPQHF. In DNA, the CDR3 is TGTGCCAGCAGTTTATCCAACAATCAGCCCCAGCATTTT.

The chain couples TRBV5-4 to TRBJ2-1; 10 bases align to TRBD2. CDR1 is SGHNT, CDR2 YYREEE, per germline (reference sequence). Germline trimming cut 4 bases from V and 9 bases from J; bases unmatched to any gene: 7. The CDR3 spans 14 residues. In DNA, the CDR3 is TGTGCCAGCAGCCCCCTAGCGGGAGTTGGTGAGCAGTTCTTC. Its translation is CASSPLAGVGEQFF.

The chain uses TRBV7-9 and TRBJ2-7; possibly TRBD1 for D (5 bases). The CDR3 consists of 15 residues. The germline V and J ends were trimmed by 3 bases and 0 bases, with 12 bases remaining between them. Germline V gene lookup returns CDR1 SEHNR and CDR2 FQNEAQ (reference sequence). In DNA, the CDR3 is TGTGCCAGCAGCTTTCCCTCAGGGTCCTCCTACGAGCAGTACTTC. It is translated as CASSFPSGSSYEQYF.

With regard to this clone: This sample also contains other DNA sequences that code for the same CDR3. The CDR3 DNA follows: TGCGCCAGCAGCCCCGGGACAGGGGGGGAAAAACTGTTTTTT. It specifies CASSPGTGGEKLFF. This chain connects TRBV5-1 to TRBJ1-4; 11 bases align to TRBD1. With 4 bases clipped from V and 8 bases from J, the junction kept 4 bases outside the gene matches. Germline V lookup: CDR1 SGHRS, CDR2 YFSETQ. The CDR3 is made up of 14 amino acids.

This chain joins TRBV5-8 and TRBJ1-2; D call uncertain. The ends were cut back, 1 base at V and 4 bases at J, with 11 bases in the middle. CDR1 and CDR2 (germline): SGHTS, YDEGEE. There are 14 residues in the CDR3. The CDR3 nucleotides read TGTGCCAGCAGCTTGAGTGGAGGCCCCTATGGCTACACCTTC. Translated, it gives CASSLSGGPYGYTF.

The J gene is TRBJ1-3, the V gene TRBV28, with D possibly being TRBD1 (6 bases). Germline lookup yields CDR1 MDHEN and CDR2 SYDVKM. The CDR3 consists of 17 residues. Trimming took 6 bases from V and 1 from J, leaving 19 bases between them. CDR3 in amino acids: CASSLTTDGTSGNTIYF. DNA for the CDR3: TGTGCCAGCAGCCTAACTACGGACGGGACATCTGGAAACACCATATATTTT.

This clone was seen only a few times. This chain connects TRBV9 to TRBJ2-2; 7 positions match TRBD2. Germline lookup yields CDR1 SGDLS and CDR2 YYNGEE. This CDR3 is 18 amino acids long. Trimming at V came to 0 bases and at J to 1 base, leaving 9 bases not matched to a gene. For the CDR3, the DNA is TGTGCCAGCAGCGTAGTGTTAGTGGAGCGGGAGAACACCGGGGAGCTGTTTTTT. Translated, it gives CASSVVLVERENTGELFF.

This clone was detected a few times. Other DNA sequences in the same sample also yield this CDR3. The gene calls are TRBV27 and TRBJ2-3; D may be TRBD2 (5 bases). The CDR3 runs to 15 residues. The germline gives CDR1 MNHEY, CDR2 SMNVEV (reference sequence). V was cut by 2 bases and J by 4 bases, with 13 bases left in between. The CDR3 nucleotides read TGTGCCAGCAGTTTAACGTGGGAGAAGTCAGATACGCAGTATTTT. This translates into CASSLTWEKSDTQYF.

The rearrangement joins TRBV7-9 to TRBJ1-1, with TRBD1 as a possible D gene (5 bases). The V end lost 5 bases, the J end lost 6 bases, and 22 bases lay between the germline ends. The germline V gene encodes CDR1 SEHNR and CDR2 FQNEAQ (reference sequence). The CDR3 is made up of 16 amino acids. The CDR3 bases are TGTGCCAGCAGCCCCCGTTCCGGGTCCGGGGCATCTGAAGCTTTCTTT. Protein: CASSPRSGSGASEAFF.